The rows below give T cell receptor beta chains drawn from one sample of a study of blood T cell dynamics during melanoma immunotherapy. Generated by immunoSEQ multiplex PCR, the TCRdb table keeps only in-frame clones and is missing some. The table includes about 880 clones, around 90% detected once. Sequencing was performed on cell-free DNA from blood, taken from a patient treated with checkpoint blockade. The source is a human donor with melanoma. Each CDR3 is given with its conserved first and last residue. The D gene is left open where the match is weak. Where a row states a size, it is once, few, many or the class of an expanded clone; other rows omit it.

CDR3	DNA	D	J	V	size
CASSLEGVGDQPQHF	TGTGCCAGCAGTTTAGAGGGGGTGGGGGATCAGCCCCAGCATTTT	.	TRBJ1-5	TRBV27	.
CAWRPQGVGHEQYF	TGTGCCTGGAGACCACAGGGGGTAGGGCACGAGCAGTACTTC	TRBD1	TRBJ2-7	TRBV30	.
CASSQDIRVRGGYTF	TGCGCCAGCAGCCAAGATATCAGGGTACGAGGCGGCTACACCTTC	.	TRBJ1-2	TRBV4-3	few
CASSWGTGGQPQHF	TGTGCCAGCAGCTGGGGGACAGGTGGCCAGCCCCAGCATTTT	TRBD1	TRBJ1-5	TRBV5-5	.
CASSRGTSGRMGHEQYF	TGTGCCAGCAGCCGAGGGACTAGCGGGAGGATGGGGCACGAGCAGTACTTC	TRBD2	TRBJ2-7	TRBV11-2	.
CASSRDPETDTQYF	TGTGCCAGCAGCCGGGACCCCGAAACAGATACGCAGTATTTT	.	TRBJ2-3	TRBV6-4	.
CASAPGPPNTEAFF	TGTGCCAGCGCCCCGGGACCCCCGAACACTGAAGCTTTCTTT	.	TRBJ1-1	TRBV28	.
CATSRPNLRTVQETQYF	TGTGCCACCAGCAGACCGAACCTTAGGACAGTCCAAGAGACCCAGTACTTC	.	TRBJ2-5	TRBV15	.
CACTSGESSYNEQFF	TGTGCCTGTACTAGCGGGGAGAGCTCCTACAATGAGCAGTTCTTC	TRBD2	TRBJ2-1	TRBV30	.
CASSVDGRVYSGYTF	TGTGCCAGCAGCGTAGATGGCAGGGTCTATAGTGGCTACACCTTC	.	TRBJ1-2	TRBV9	.
CASSRDSDIGQKLFF	TGCGCCAGCAGCCGGGACAGCGATATTGGTCAAAAACTGTTTTTT	TRBD1	TRBJ1-4	TRBV5-1	.
CASSPGTGSPTNYGYTF	TGTGCCAGTAGTCCTGGGACAGGGTCCCCGACTAACTATGGCTACACCTTC	TRBD1	TRBJ1-2	TRBV19	.
CAISRDRDNQPQHF	TGTGCCATCAGCCGGGACAGGGACAATCAGCCCCAGCATTTT	TRBD1	TRBJ1-5	TRBV10-3	once
CASSYLASGFTDTQYF	TGTGCCAGCTCATATTTGGCCAGCGGATTCACAGATACGCAGTATTTT	.	TRBJ2-3	TRBV18	.
CSVRTVRIQSRANVLTF	TGCAGCGTTAGAACAGTACGCATACAAAGTCGGGCCAACGTCCTGACTTTC	.	TRBJ2-6	TRBV29-1	few
CASSEYSAGALSKQYF	TGTGCCAGCAGTGAATATTCAGCGGGAGCATTGTCTAAGCAGTACTTC	TRBD2	TRBJ2-7	TRBV25-1	.
CASSSHRGENYGYTF	TGTGCCAGCAGTTCTCATCGGGGGGAGAACTATGGCTACACCTTC	.	TRBJ1-2	TRBV6-5	.
CASRTGRRDTQYF	TGTGCCAGCAGGACTGGACGAAGGGATACGCAGTATTTT	.	TRBJ2-3	TRBV5-4	.